This TCR beta chain stems from a study of identical twins. CDR1 and CDR2 from the germline V gene are ENHRY and SYGVKD. CDR3 size: 17 residues. The J segment lost 4 bases and the V segment lost 4 bases, leaving 16 bases of the junction unmatched. Ten or more counts support this clonotype. Its specificity is not known. Study-wide findings and caveats: There is a chance that invariant MAIT and iNKT cells partially muddied zero-insertion analyses.

Using its own MiXCR run on the 5' RACE reads, TCRdb lists one record per CDR3 protein. The repertoire holds around 250,000 distinct CDR3 sequences, with 5.5% to 7.5% as singletons. The sample was also reused in another study, on T cells expressing NK-cell markers. Per that paper: It was sorted CD3+CD56+NKG2C+, CD3+CD56+NKG2C- and CD3+CD56-NKG2C+ T cells that supplied the TCR beta repertoires.

The chain recombines TRBV10-3 with TRBJ2-7; TRBD2 matches 7 bases. This TCR was sampled from a woman aged 18-29 years in good health. Sequenced: CD8+ T cells sorted from blood. CDR3 coding DNA: TGTGCCATCAGTGGGGGCTCGGGAGGCTCGTTTCGGTACGAGCAGTACTTC. It codes for CAISGGSGGSFRYEQYF.